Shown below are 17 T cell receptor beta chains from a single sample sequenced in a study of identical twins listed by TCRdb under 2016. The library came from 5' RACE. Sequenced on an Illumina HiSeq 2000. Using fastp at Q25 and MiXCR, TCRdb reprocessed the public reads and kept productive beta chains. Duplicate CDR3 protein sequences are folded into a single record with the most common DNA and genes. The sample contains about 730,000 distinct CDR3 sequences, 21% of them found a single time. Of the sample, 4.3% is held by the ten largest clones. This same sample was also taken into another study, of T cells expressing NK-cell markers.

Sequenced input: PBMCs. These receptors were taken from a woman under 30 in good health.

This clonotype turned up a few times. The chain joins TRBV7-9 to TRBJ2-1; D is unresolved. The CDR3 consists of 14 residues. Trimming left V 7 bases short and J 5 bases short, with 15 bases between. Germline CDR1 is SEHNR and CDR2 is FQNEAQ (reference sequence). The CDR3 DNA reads TGTGCCAGCATTTTAAGGCCCGCTGACAATGAGCAGTTCTTC. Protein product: CASILRPADNEQFF.

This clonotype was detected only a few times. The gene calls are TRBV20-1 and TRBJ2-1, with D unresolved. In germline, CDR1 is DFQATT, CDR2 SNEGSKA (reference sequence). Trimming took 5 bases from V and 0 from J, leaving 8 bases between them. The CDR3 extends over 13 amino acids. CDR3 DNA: TGCAGTGCTGTAGGAACCTCCTACAATGAGCAGTTCTTC. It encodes CSAVGTSYNEQFF.

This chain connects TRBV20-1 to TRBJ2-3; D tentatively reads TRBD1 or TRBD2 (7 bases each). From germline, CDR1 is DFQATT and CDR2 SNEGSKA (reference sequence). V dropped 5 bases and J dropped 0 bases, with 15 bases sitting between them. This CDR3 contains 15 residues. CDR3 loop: CSAQGGGRSTDTQYF. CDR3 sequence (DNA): TGCAGTGCTCAGGGGGGCGGGAGAAGCACAGATACGCAGTATTTT.

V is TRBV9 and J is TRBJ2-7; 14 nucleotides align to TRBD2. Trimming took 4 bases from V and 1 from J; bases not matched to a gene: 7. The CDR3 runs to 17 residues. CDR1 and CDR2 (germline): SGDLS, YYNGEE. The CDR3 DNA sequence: TGTGCCAGCAGCCCCGGGACTAGCGGGAGAGCTTCCTACGAGCAGTACTTC. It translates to CASSPGTSGRASYEQYF.

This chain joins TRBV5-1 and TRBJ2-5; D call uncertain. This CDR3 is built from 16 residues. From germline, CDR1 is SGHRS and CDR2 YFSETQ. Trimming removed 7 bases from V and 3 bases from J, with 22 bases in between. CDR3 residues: CASARNRGFGEETQYF. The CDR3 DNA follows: TGCGCCAGCGCGAGGAACCGAGGTTTTGGTGAAGAGACCCAGTACTTC. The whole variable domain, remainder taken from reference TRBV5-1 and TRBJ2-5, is KAGVTQTPRYLIKTRGQQVTLSCSPISGHRSVSWYQQTPGQGLQFLFEYFSETQRNKGNFPGRFSGRQFSNSRSEMNVSTLELGDSALYLCASARNRGFGEETQYFGPGTRLLVL.

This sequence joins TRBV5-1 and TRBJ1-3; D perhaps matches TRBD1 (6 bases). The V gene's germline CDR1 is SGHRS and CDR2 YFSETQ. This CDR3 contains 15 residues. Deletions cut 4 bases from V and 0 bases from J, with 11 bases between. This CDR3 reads CASSAGQFSGNTIYF. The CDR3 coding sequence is TGCGCCAGCAGCGCAGGACAGTTCTCTGGAAACACCATATATTTT.

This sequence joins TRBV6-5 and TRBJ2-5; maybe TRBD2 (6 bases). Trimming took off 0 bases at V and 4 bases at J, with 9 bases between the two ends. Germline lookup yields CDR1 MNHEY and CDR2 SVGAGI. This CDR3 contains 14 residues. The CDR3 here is CASSYSTSRETQYF. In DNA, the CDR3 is TGTGCCAGCAGTTACTCGACTAGTCGAGAGACCCAGTACTTC.

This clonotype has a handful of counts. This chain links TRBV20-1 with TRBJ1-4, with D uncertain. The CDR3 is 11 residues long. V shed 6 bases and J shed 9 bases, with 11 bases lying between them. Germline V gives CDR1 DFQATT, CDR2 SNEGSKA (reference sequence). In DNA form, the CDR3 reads TGCAGTGCGACGGACGGGCAAAAACTGTTTTTT. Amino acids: CSATDGQKLFF.

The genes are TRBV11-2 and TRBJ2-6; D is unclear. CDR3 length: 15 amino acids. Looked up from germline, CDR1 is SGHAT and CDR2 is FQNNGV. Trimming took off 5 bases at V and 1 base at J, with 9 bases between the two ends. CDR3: CASSRDGSGANVLTF. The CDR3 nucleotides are TGTGCCAGCAGCCGCGACGGTTCTGGGGCCAACGTCCTGACTTTC.

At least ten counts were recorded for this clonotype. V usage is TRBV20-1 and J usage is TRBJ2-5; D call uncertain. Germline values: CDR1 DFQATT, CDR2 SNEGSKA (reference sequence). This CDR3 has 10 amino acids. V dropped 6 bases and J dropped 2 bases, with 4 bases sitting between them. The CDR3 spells CSAYQETQYF. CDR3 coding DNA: TGCAGTGCCTATCAAGAGACCCAGTACTTC.

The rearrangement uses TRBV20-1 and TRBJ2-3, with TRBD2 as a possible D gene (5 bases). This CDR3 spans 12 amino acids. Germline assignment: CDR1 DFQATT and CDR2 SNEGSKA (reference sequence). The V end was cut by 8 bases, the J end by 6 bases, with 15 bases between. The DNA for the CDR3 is TGCAGTCCTCGCCGGGGAGAGGATACGCAGTATTTT. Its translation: CSPRRGEDTQYF.

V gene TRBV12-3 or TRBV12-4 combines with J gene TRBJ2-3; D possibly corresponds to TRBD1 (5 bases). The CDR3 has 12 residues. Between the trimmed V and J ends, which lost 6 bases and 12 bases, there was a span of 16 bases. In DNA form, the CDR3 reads TGTGCCAGCAGGTCCGACAGACCCCCCCAGTATTTT. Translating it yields CASRSDRPPQYF.

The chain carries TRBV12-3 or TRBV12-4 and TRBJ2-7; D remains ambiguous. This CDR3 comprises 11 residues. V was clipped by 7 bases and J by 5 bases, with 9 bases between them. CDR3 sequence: CASTPPDEQYF. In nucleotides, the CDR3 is TGTGCCAGCACCCCCCCCGACGAGCAGTACTTC.

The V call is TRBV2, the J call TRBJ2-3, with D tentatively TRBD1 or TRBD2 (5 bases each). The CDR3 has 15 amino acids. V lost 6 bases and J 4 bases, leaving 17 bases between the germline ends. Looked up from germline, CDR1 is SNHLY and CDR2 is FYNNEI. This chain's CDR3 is CASSRALGAADTQYF. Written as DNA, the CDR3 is TGTGCCAGCAGCAGGGCCCTCGGGGCCGCAGATACGCAGTATTTT. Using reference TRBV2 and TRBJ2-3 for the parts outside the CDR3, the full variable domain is EPEVTQTPSHQVTQMGQEVILRCVPISNHLYFYWYRQILGQKVEFLVSFYNNEISEKSEIFDDQFSVERPDGSNFTLKIRSTKLEDSAMYFCASSRALGAADTQYFGPGTRLTVL.

CDR3 sequence (DNA): TGCAGTGCTCCCCGGCAGGGGGCGCGAGAGCAGTACTTC. Protein product: CSAPRQGAREQYF. The chain combines TRBV20-1 with TRBJ2-7; TRBD1 aligns across 8 bases. There are 13 residues in the CDR3. The V and J ends lost 5 bases and 7 bases, in that order; junction bases with no gene match: 10. Per germline, CDR1 DFQATT and CDR2 SNEGSKA (reference sequence).

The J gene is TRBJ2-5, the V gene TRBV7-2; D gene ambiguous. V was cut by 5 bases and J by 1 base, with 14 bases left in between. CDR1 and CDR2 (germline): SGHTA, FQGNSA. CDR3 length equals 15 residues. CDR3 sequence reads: CASSRIRAIQETQYF. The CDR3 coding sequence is TGTGCCAGCAGCCGAATCCGGGCAATCCAAGAGACCCAGTACTTC.

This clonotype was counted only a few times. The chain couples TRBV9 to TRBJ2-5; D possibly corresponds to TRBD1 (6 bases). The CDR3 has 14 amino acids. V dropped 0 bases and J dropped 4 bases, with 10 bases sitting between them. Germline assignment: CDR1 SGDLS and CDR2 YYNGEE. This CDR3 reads CASSVGGGVETQYF. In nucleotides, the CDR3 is TGTGCCAGCAGCGTAGGAGGGGGAGTAGAGACCCAGTACTTC.